Shown below are 14 T cell receptor beta chains from a single sample sequenced in a study of T cells in Graves' hyperthyroidism and ophthalmopathy. Using RNA transcripts as the source, TCR beta CDR3 regions were amplified. TCR CDR3 regions were first amplified by RT-PCR with HTBI primers. Each CDR3 protein gets one entry after TCRdb re-called the multiplex PCR reads with MiXCR. Of roughly 750,000 distinct CDR3 sequences listed, roughly 15% are singletons. The sequencing sample was made of blood. The receptors were sampled from a man aged 18 to 29 with Graves' hyperthyroidism.

This clonotype was seen repeatedly, ten times or more. This sequence joins TRBV6-1 and TRBJ2-1; 10 nucleotides line up with TRBD2. The V gene's germline CDR1 is MNHNS and CDR2 SASEGT. The CDR3 is 15 amino acids. Trimming at V came to 5 bases and at J to 6 bases, leaving 7 bases not matched to a gene. DNA for the CDR3: TGTGCCAGCAGTAGAGCGGGAGGGACCCTCAATGAGCAGTTCTTC. Translated, it gives CASSRAGGTLNEQFF.

The V gene is TRBV6-2 or TRBV6-3, the J gene TRBJ2-1; D remains ambiguous. V shed 2 bases and J shed 7 bases, with 9 bases lying between them. Germline V gene data show CDR1 as MNHEY and CDR2 as SVGEGT. The CDR3 covers 13 residues. The chain's CDR3 is CASSYLDLNEQFF. CDR3 nucleotides: TGTGCCAGCAGTTACCTCGATCTTAATGAGCAGTTCTTC.

This clonotype was counted many times. This chain joins TRBV28 and TRBJ1-5; D may be TRBD1 (6 bases). The CDR3 runs 14 residues. Trimming left V 5 bases short and J 7 bases short, with 15 bases between. CDR1 is MDHEN, CDR2 SYDVKM, per germline. The CDR3 loop reads CASSGRGVRQPQHF. The CDR3 bases are TGTGCCAGCAGTGGAAGGGGGGTACGACAGCCCCAGCATTTT.

The chain recombines TRBV12-5 with TRBJ2-7, with D unresolved. V lost 6 bases, J lost 5 bases, and 14 bases lay in between. This CDR3 spans 13 amino acids. Germline loops: CDR1 LGHNT, CDR2 FRNRAP. The CDR3 loop reads CASGEPGSNEQYF. In DNA form, the CDR3 reads TGTGCTAGTGGGGAGCCGGGTTCCAACGAGCAGTACTTC. The full variable domain, rest sourced from reference TRBV12-5 and TRBJ2-7, is DARVTQTPRHKVTEMGQEVTMRCQPILGHNTVFWYRQTMMQGLELLAYFRNRAPLDDSGMPKDRFSAEMPDATLATLKIQPSEPRDSAVYFCASGEPGSNEQYFGPGTRLTVT.

This chain links TRBV6-1 with TRBJ2-6; D ambiguous. The CDR3 covers 19 residues. Germline V CDR1 and CDR2: MNHNS, SASEGT. V dropped 1 base and J dropped 0 bases, with 16 bases sitting between them. CDR3 nucleotide sequence: TGTGCCAGCAGTGAAGGTGTAAAGGATTTTTACTCTGGGGCCAACGTCCTGACTTTC. Translation gives CASSEGVKDFYSGANVLTF.

The sample holds many counts of this clonotype. The chain employs TRBV12-3 or TRBV12-4 and TRBJ2-3; no reliable D call. Trimming pared 3 bases from V and 4 bases from J, leaving 8 bases between. The CDR3 loop spans 13 amino acids. The CDR3 nucleotides are TGTGCCAGCAGTTTTTCCCCGGCAGATACGCAGTATTTT. It codes for CASSFSPADTQYF.

The V call is TRBV25-1, the J call TRBJ2-2; TRBD2 matches 10 bases. This CDR3 region has 11 residues. The J segment lost 15 bases and the V segment lost 2 bases, leaving 0 bases of the junction unmatched. Germline V gene sequence: CDR1 MGHDK, CDR2 SYGVNS. CDR3 residues: CASSEGLAVFF. The CDR3 region has the DNA TGTGCCAGCAGTGAAGGACTAGCGGTGTTTTTT.

V gene TRBV28 combines with J gene TRBJ1-5, with D perhaps matching TRBD1 (5 bases). The V end was cut by 5 bases, the J end by 3 bases, with 14 bases between. There are 15 residues in the CDR3. From germline, CDR1 is MDHEN and CDR2 SYDVKM. The CDR3 is CASSQRGGTNQPQHF. The CDR3 bases are TGTGCCAGCAGTCAGCGGGGGGGAACCAATCAGCCCCAGCATTTT.

This clonotype came up many times. The chain carries TRBV11-2 and TRBJ2-3; 9 nucleotides match TRBD2. The CDR3 covers 17 residues. The germline CDR1 and CDR2 sequences are SGHAT and FQNNGV. Unmatched junction bases numbered 10, after V lost 5 bases and J lost 1 base. The CDR3 DNA follows: TGTGCCAGCAGCCCCAGACTAGCGGACCTCCGCACAGATACGCAGTATTTT. Its protein is CASSPRLADLRTDTQYF.

This clonotype was picked up a small number of times. The gene calls are TRBV14 and TRBJ1-1; no definite D call. Germline V gene sequence: CDR1 SGHDN, CDR2 FVKESK. The CDR3 is 13 amino acids. V was cut by 4 bases and J by 6 bases, with 12 bases left in between. CDR3 protein: CASSPFWAAEAFF. Written as DNA, the CDR3 is TGTGCCAGCAGCCCCTTTTGGGCGGCTGAAGCTTTCTTT.

In its sample, this clonotype was seen a few times. This chain connects TRBV9 to TRBJ2-2, with D tentatively TRBD1 (5 bases). Trimming took off 3 bases at V and 6 bases at J, with 12 bases between the two ends. The length of the CDR3 is 14 residues. Germline V gene data show CDR1 as SGDLS and CDR2 as YYNGEE. DNA for the CDR3: TGTGCCAGCAGCGCCCAGGGTTACGCCGGGGAGCTGTTTTTT. Translation gives CASSAQGYAGELFF. The variable domain in full, with the rest retrieved from reference TRBV9 and TRBJ2-2, is DSGVTQTPKHLITATGQRVTLRCSPRSGDLSVYWYQQSLDQGLQFLIQYYNGEERAKGNILERFSAQQFPDLHSELNLSSLELGDSALYFCASSAQGYAGELFFGEGSRLTVL.

This clonotype was counted many times. This chain links TRBV28 with TRBJ2-3; D might be TRBD1 or TRBD2, each matching 5 bases. V lost 6 bases and J 5 bases, leaving 15 bases between the germline ends. Germline V gene data show CDR1 as MDHEN and CDR2 as SYDVKM. The CDR3 spans 14 residues. The CDR3 coding sequence is TGTGCCAGCAGCCTCAAGGGGACGCAAGATACGCAGTATTTT. Amino acids: CASSLKGTQDTQYF.

The chain recombines TRBV29-1 with TRBJ1-1; TRBD1 is a possible D gene (5 bases). The CDR3 consists of 11 residues. V was shortened by 0 bases and J by 12 bases, with 11 bases between the two germline ends. CDR1 SQVTM and CDR2 ANQGSEA come from the germline V gene. The CDR3 coding sequence is TGCAGCGTTGAAGACCGACAGAGATCTTTCTTT. Translating it yields CSVEDRQRSFF. Full variable domain (missing parts from reference TRBV29-1 and TRBJ1-1): SAVISQKPSRDICQRGTSLTIQCQVDSQVTMMFWYRQQPGQSLTLIATANQGSEATYESGFVIDKFPISRPNLTFSTLTVSNMSPEDSSIYLCSVEDRQRSFFGQGTRLTVV.

V usage is TRBV27 and J usage is TRBJ2-1; weak D call: TRBD2 (5 bases). This CDR3 is built from 16 residues. V was cut by 8 bases and J by 0 bases, with 17 bases left in between. CDR1 and CDR2 (germline): MNHEY, SMNVEV (reference sequence). CDR3 nucleotide sequence: TGTGCCAGCGAGACGACAATGCGGGCCTCCTACAATGAGCAGTTCTTC. This gives the protein CASETTMRASYNEQFF.